Listed here are 12 T cell receptor beta chains from one sample, sequenced in a study of cytomegalovirus exposure and HLA in healthy donors. Primers included in the PCR were 60 Vbeta and 13 Jbeta primers. Assay: immunoSEQ multiplex PCR; the TCRdb copy retains only in-frame clones and omits some. This sample has around 250,000 clones; about nine tenths occur once, and the top ten carry 1.7%. Sample: PBMCs. Receptors were obtained from a girl aged 2-10 years in good health and CMV-seronegative.

The rearrangement uses TRBV30 and TRBJ2-5, with D possibly being TRBD1 (5 bases). The assigned J gene may be wrong: the sequence end matches TRBJ2-7 better. The V gene's germline CDR1 is GTSNPN and CDR2 SVGIG (reference sequence). The CDR3 runs to 12 residues. The CDR3 region is CAWKQGSYEQYF. CDR3 DNA: TGTGCCTGGAAGCAGGGCTCCTACGAGCAGTACTTC.

This clone was seen a few times. The V gene is TRBV4-1, the J gene TRBJ2-7, with D perhaps matching TRBD1 (6 bases). With 1 base removed from V and 4 bases from J, the gap between germline ends came to 11 bases. The CDR3 spans 14 residues. Germline CDR1 reads MGHRA; CDR2 reads YSYEKL. CDR3: CASSQAQGIYEQYF. The CDR3, as DNA: TGCGCCAGCAGCCAAGCGCAGGGGATTTACGAGCAGTACTTC.

This chain uses TRBV5-1 with TRBJ2-7; maybe TRBD2 (5 bases). CDR1 SGHRS and CDR2 YFSETQ come from the germline V gene. V was shortened by 3 bases and J by 4 bases, with 14 bases between the two germline ends. The CDR3 contains 14 residues. Written as DNA, the CDR3 is TGCGCCAGCAGCTCGGGGAGACTTGAATACGAGCAGTACTTC. Encoded protein: CASSSGRLEYEQYF.

This chain joins TRBV10-2 and TRBJ2-5, with D possibly matching TRBD1 (5 bases). The CDR3 spans 16 residues. Germline V gene lookup returns CDR1 WSHSY and CDR2 SAAADI. V shed 2 bases and J shed 4 bases, with 17 bases lying between them. CDR3 sequence (DNA): TGCGCCAGCAGTGAGATTCACAGGCGATTTTCAGAGACCCAGTACTTC. Translated: CASSEIHRRFSETQYF.

The J gene is TRBJ2-7, the V gene TRBV28, with 7 bases aligning to TRBD1. CDR3 length: 16 amino acids. Germline-derived CDR1 and CDR2 are MDHEN and SYDVKM. V shed 3 bases, J shed 1 base, and the junction held 9 bases outside the gene matches. CDR3 region: CASSFHGAGGSYEQYF. The CDR3 DNA reads TGTGCCAGCAGTTTTCACGGCGCAGGGGGATCCTACGAGCAGTACTTC.

The V call is TRBV29-1, the J call TRBJ1-5; D may be TRBD1 (6 bases). The length of the CDR3 is 12 residues. The V end lost 4 bases, the J end lost 2 bases, and 6 bases lay between the germline ends. From germline, CDR1 is SQVTM and CDR2 ANQGSEA. The CDR3 nucleotides read TGCAGCGTTGGACAGGGCAATCAGCCCCAGCATTTT. Its protein product is CSVGQGNQPQHF. The variable domain in full, completed from reference TRBV29-1 and TRBJ1-5, reads SAVISQKPSRDICQRGTSLTIQCQVDSQVTMMFWYRQQPGQSLTLIATANQGSEATYESGFVIDKFPISRPNLTFSTLTVSNMSPEDSSIYLCSVGQGNQPQHFGDGTRLSIL.

The rearrangement links TRBV19 to TRBJ2-6; weak D call: TRBD2 (5 bases). Trimming removed 1 base at V and 3 bases at J, with 7 bases between. Germline V lookup: CDR1 LNHDA, CDR2 SQIVND (reference sequence). The CDR3 is 15 amino acids. The CDR3 region has the DNA TGTGCCAGTAGTATAGCCGGGGTTGGGGCCAACGTCCTGACTTTC. This encodes CASSIAGVGANVLTF.

The chain is built from TRBV4-1 and TRBJ1-2; D uncertain. The CDR3 is 14 residues long. Trimming took 1 base from V and 5 from J, leaving 11 bases between them. Germline V gene data show CDR1 as MGHRA and CDR2 as YSYEKL. CDR3 sequence (DNA): TGCGCCAGCAGCCAAGGGGCCGGAATATATGGCTACACCTTC. The encoded protein is CASSQGAGIYGYTF.

The chain joins TRBV7-9 to TRBJ2-7, with D perhaps TRBD1 (6 bases). The CDR3 has 16 amino acids. Trimming cost V 7 bases and J 2 bases, with 21 bases left between them. Germline V gene sequence: CDR1 SEHNR, CDR2 FQNEAQ (reference sequence). CDR3 DNA: TGTGCCAGCACCAAACAGTTGGCAGGGGCCCCCTACGAGCAGTACTTC. Protein: CASTKQLAGAPYEQYF. The whole variable domain, remainder taken from reference TRBV7-9 and TRBJ2-7, is DTGVSQNPRHKITKRGQNVTFRCDPISEHNRLYWYRQTLGQGPEFLTYFQNEAQLEKSRLLSDRFSAERPKGSFSTLEIQRTEQGDSAMYLCASTKQLAGAPYEQYFGPGTRLTVT.

This clone has a single count. V usage is TRBV6-5 and J usage is TRBJ2-3, with a weak D call TRBD2 (5 bases). This CDR3 region has 16 residues. Trimming removed 4 bases from V and 3 bases from J, with 17 bases in between. Germline V gene lookup returns CDR1 MNHEY and CDR2 SVGAGI. This CDR3 is CASSSLGGPMTDTQYF. CDR3 DNA: TGTGCCAGCAGTTCCCTCGGCGGGCCCATGACAGATACGCAGTATTTT.

This sequence joins TRBV6-5 and TRBJ1-2, with 7 nucleotides matching TRBD1. The length of the CDR3 is 13 residues. CDR1 is MNHEY, CDR2 SVGAGI, per germline. The trim removed 4 bases at V and 4 bases at J, leaving 3 bases unmatched. The CDR3 DNA reads as TGTGCCAGCAGTTCTACAGGGGTCTATGGCTACACCTTC. The encoded protein is CASSSTGVYGYTF.

The table lists this clone with a few counts. The gene calls are TRBV7-9 and TRBJ2-7; 8 nucleotides match TRBD1. From germline, CDR1 is SEHNR and CDR2 FQNEAQ (reference sequence). The CDR3 has 15 amino acids. Trimming at V came to 5 bases and at J to 0 bases, leaving 6 bases not matched to a gene. CDR3 in amino acids: CASSPRTGYSYEQYF. The CDR3, as DNA: TGTGCCAGCAGCCCCCGGACAGGGTACTCCTACGAGCAGTACTTC.